The T cell receptor beta chain described here comes from a study of T cells after yellow fever vaccination. This clonotype was seen only a few times. Its cognate antigen is unknown. Deletions cut 3 bases from V and 6 bases from J, with 5 bases between. The CDR3 runs 11 residues. 5'RACE template switching generated TCR cDNA, adding a universal primer site and UMIs. TCRdb processed the 5' RACE reads anew with MiXCR; each CDR3 protein has one entry. Among roughly 310,000 distinct CDR3 sequences listed, 8.5% to 10% were seen once. Overall study findings and caveats: The CD4 and CD8 compartments had a small share of their clonotypes in common.

This chain links TRBV12-3 or TRBV12-4 with TRBJ1-1; the D is unclear. The TCR originated in a man aged 18 to 35 who received the YFV17D yellow fever vaccine. The sequencing used PBMCs, collected on the day of the first yellow fever vaccination. The DNA for the CDR3 is TGTGCCAGCAGTTTCAACGCTGAAGCTTTCTTT. It translates to CASSFNAEAFF.